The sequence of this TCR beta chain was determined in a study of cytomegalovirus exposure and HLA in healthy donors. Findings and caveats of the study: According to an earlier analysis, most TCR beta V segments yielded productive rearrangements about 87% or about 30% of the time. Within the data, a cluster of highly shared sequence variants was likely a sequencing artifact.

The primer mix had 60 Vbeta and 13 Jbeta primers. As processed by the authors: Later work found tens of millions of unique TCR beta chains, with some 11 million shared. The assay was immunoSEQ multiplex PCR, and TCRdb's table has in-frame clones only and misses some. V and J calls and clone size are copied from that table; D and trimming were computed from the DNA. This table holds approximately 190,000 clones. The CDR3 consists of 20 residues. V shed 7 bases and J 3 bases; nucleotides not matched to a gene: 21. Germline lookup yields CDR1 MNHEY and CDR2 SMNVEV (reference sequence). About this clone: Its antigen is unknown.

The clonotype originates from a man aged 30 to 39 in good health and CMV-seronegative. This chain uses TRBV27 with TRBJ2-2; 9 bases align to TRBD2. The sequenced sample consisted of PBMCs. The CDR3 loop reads CASTPSLGAGGPWDTGELFF. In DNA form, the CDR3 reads TGTGCCAGCACCCCCTCGTTGGGGGCGGGAGGGCCTTGGGACACCGGGGAGCTGTTTTTT.